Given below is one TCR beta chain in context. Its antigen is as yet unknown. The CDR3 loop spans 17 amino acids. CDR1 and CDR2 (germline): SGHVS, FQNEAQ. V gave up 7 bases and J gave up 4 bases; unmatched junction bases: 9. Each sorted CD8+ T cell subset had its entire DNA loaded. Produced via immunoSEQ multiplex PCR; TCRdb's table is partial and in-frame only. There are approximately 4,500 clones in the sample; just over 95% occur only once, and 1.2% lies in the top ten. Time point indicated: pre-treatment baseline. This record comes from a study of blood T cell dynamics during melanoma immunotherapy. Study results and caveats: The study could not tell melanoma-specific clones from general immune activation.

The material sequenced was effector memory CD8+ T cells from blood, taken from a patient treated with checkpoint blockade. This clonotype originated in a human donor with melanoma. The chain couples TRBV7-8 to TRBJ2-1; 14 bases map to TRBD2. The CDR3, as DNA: TGTGCCAGCACCAGACTAGCGGGAGGGCTCGGGTACAATGAGCAGTTCTTC. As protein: CASTRLAGGLGYNEQFF. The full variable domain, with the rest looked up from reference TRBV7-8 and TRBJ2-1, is GAGVSQSPRYKVAKRGQDVALRCDPISGHVSLFWYQQALGQGPEFLTYFQNEAQLDKSGLPSDRFFAERPEGSVSTLKIQRTQQEDSAVYLCASTRLAGGLGYNEQFFGPGTRLTVL.